This T cell receptor (beta chain) came from a study of blood T cells in healthy people across ages. Turning to this clonotype: Its antigen remains unidentified.

Primed by a sample-barcoded 5' primer and a J-beta primer mix, a second PCR proceeded for about 7 to 12 cycles. Every molecule of cDNA carried a tag from a template-switch adaptor with 12 random nucleotides. TCRdb passed the 5' RACE reads through MiXCR, listing each CDR3 protein once. The sample carries about 680,000 distinct CDR3 sequences, 49% recorded once. The CDR3 totals 15 residues. V shed 6 bases and J shed 2 bases, with 18 bases lying between them. The germline gives CDR1 SGHTS, CDR2 YDEGEE. At least 6 million PBMCs were isolated per sample. Study observations and caveats: Higher diversity and more naive CD4+ cells were features of long-lived donors, compared to aged donors. Diversity of TCR beta correlated strongly with naive T cell percentage.

This clonotype originated in a woman aged 60-75 years in good health. The specimen sequenced was blood. The chain employs TRBV5-8 and TRBJ2-7, with D tentatively TRBD2 (6 bases). In DNA, the CDR3 is TGTGCCAGCAAGTACGCCGGGACTGCCCCCTACGAGCAGTACTTC. It yields the protein CASKYAGTAPYEQYF.